One and the same sample provided the 20 T cell receptor beta chains below, sequenced in a study of glioma-infiltrating T cells. Using RNA template, CDR3s of TCR alpha and beta were amplified with iRepertoire arm-PCR. Each CDR3 protein gets one entry after TCRdb re-called the multiplex PCR reads with MiXCR. The sample carries 300,000 to 450,000 distinct CDR3 sequences, 41% recorded once. The sample taken for sequencing was glioma tissue, nonneoplastic brain tissue, or PBMCs (not recorded which). These TCRs come from a human donor with low-grade glioma or glioblastoma, undergoing nonglioma brain surgery, or in good health (not recorded which).

Concerning this clonotype itself: Being one base from a much bigger clone, this may be a read error. The rearrangement uses TRBV27 and TRBJ1-1; TRBD1 matches at 8 bases. J gave up 5 bases and V 6 bases, and 11 bases lay outside the gene matches. The CDR3 totals 15 residues. Germline CDR1 reads MNHEY; CDR2 reads SMNVEV (reference sequence). CDR3 coding DNA: TGTGCCAGCAGCTCTCCCCGACAGGGGTGTACTGAAGCTTTCTTT. Residues: CASSSPRQGCTEAFF.

The chain recombines TRBV3-1 with TRBJ2-1; D gene uncertain. Germline V gene sequence: CDR1 LGHDT, CDR2 YNNKEL (reference sequence). V was clipped by 1 base and J by 0 bases, with 10 bases between them. This CDR3 is built from 16 residues. CDR3 sequence reads: CASSQVASSSYNEQFF. CDR3 DNA: TGTGCCAGCAGCCAAGTAGCCAGCAGCTCCTACAATGAGCAGTTCTTC.

The chain employs TRBV2 and TRBJ1-2; D is perhaps TRBD1 (5 bases). The CDR3 sequence is 13 residues long. Trimming took 7 bases from V and 5 from J, leaving 14 bases between them. From germline, CDR1 is SNHLY and CDR2 FYNNEI. The CDR3 DNA reads TGTGCCAGCATGGGACCGGGAGAGTATGGCTACACCTTC. Translation: CASMGPGEYGYTF.

A few counts support this clonotype. The chain couples TRBV7-9 to TRBJ2-7; D is possibly TRBD1 (5 bases). The germline V and J ends were trimmed by 5 bases and 1 base, with 15 bases remaining between them. The CDR3 is 15 residues long. Germline CDR1 reads SEHNR; CDR2 reads FQNEAQ (reference sequence). The CDR3 reads CASSILGHNSYEQYF. The CDR3 DNA sequence: TGTGCCAGCAGCATCCTCGGACACAATTCCTACGAGCAGTACTTC.

This clonotype was counted a few times. The chain combines TRBV28 with TRBJ2-3; TRBD2 might be the D (5 bases). V was clipped by 3 bases and J by 1 base, with 8 bases between them. The CDR3 has 14 amino acids. Per the germline V gene, CDR1 is MDHEN and CDR2 is SYDVKM. The chain's CDR3 is CASSLRARTDTQYF. The CDR3 bases are TGTGCCAGCAGTTTGAGGGCCCGCACAGATACGCAGTATTTT. Full variable domain (remainder filled in from reference TRBV28 and TRBJ2-3): DVKVTQSSRYLVKRTGEKVFLECVQDMDHENMFWYRQDPGLGLRLIYFSYDVKMKEKGDIPEGYSVSREKKERFSLILESASTNQTSMYLCASSLRARTDTQYFGPGTRLTVL.

In its sample, this clonotype was seen many times. The chain couples TRBV6-1 to TRBJ2-3; 7 nucleotides match TRBD1. The germline gives CDR1 MNHNS, CDR2 SASEGT. This CDR3 is 12 amino acids long. Trimming cost V 7 bases and J 12 bases; bases outside gene matches: 10. The CDR3, as DNA: TGTGCCAGCAATACACCCGGGACAGTTCAGTATTTT. Protein product: CASNTPGTVQYF.

The rearrangement uses TRBV16 and TRBJ2-7, with a possible D match to TRBD2 (7 bases). The CDR3 length is 14 residues. Germline lookup yields CDR1 KGHSY and CDR2 FQNENV. Trimming cost V 0 bases and J 4 bases, with 10 bases left between them. CDR3 loop: CASSQSGGAYEQYF. The CDR3 nucleotides read TGTGCCAGCAGCCAATCGGGGGGGGCGTACGAGCAGTACTTC.

The genes are TRBV20-1 and TRBJ1-6, with D unclear. CDR3 length: 13 residues. Germline-derived CDR1 and CDR2 are DFQATT and SNEGSKA (reference sequence). Trimming removed 1 base from V and 8 bases from J, with 9 bases in between. Here the CDR3 DNA reads TGCAGTGCTAGAGGAGGGATCGATTCACCCCTCCACTTT. Its protein is CSARGGIDSPLHF.

This clonotype was picked up a small number of times. V and J are TRBV25-1 and TRBJ2-7; maybe TRBD1 (6 bases). The CDR3 runs to 13 residues. Trimming shortened V by 6 bases and J by 6 bases, and 15 bases separated the two germline ends. Per the germline V gene, CDR1 is MGHDK and CDR2 is SYGVNS. Here the CDR3 DNA reads TGTGCCAGCAGCCCTCTAGGGGGTAGCGAGCAGTACTTC. Encoded protein: CASSPLGGSEQYF.

This clonotype was observed many times. The rearrangement joins TRBV4-3 to TRBJ2-7; no reliable D call. CDR1 is LGHNA and CDR2 is YSLEER in the germline V gene. This CDR3 spans 14 amino acids. Trimming stripped 4 bases from V and 1 base from J, with 11 bases between. CDR3 amino acids: CASSPLRVSYEQYF. As DNA, the CDR3 is TGCGCCAGCAGCCCACTAAGGGTATCCTACGAGCAGTACTTC.

On this clonotype itself: Mismatch with germline at one junction end may stem from a read error. This chain connects TRBV28 to TRBJ2-1; D gene uncertain. Germline loops: CDR1 MDHEN, CDR2 SYDVKM. CDR3 length: 17 residues. The CDR3 DNA follows: TGTGCCAGCAGTTTAGGGGTAGGCAGGAGTACCTACAATGAGCAGTCCTTC. It yields the protein CASSLGVGRSTYNEQSF.

In the case of this clonotype: Since a much larger clone is just one base distant, this may be a read error. This sequence joins TRBV20-1 and TRBJ2-7; no clear D gene. The germline CDR1 and CDR2 sequences are DFQATT and SNEGSKA (reference sequence). The CDR3 consists of 11 residues. CDR3: CSADQRHEQHF. The CDR3 region has the DNA TGCAGTGCTGACCAGCGCCACGAGCAGCACTTC.

This clonotype has a handful of counts. The chain employs TRBV4-1 and TRBJ2-1; TRBD1 matches 8 bases. V dropped 4 bases and J dropped 4; count of bases not matched to a gene: 6. This CDR3 contains 15 residues. Germline V gene data show CDR1 as MGHRA and CDR2 as YSYEKL. In DNA, the CDR3 is TGCGCCAGCAGCCCGTCCCGGGACAGGTACAATGAGCAGTTCTTC. Amino acids: CASSPSRDRYNEQFF.

This clonotype was observed many times. This chain links TRBV27 with TRBJ1-5; D possibly corresponds to TRBD1 (5 bases). This CDR3 comprises 14 residues. Looked up from germline, CDR1 is MNHEY and CDR2 is SMNVEV (reference sequence). V was trimmed by 2 bases and J by 4 bases, leaving 9 bases between them. CDR3 in amino acids: CASSLRQKNQPQHF. In DNA, the CDR3 is TGTGCCAGCAGTTTACGACAGAAAAATCAGCCCCAGCATTTT.

As regards this clonotype: A much bigger clone sits one base away, suggesting this may be a read error. The chain couples TRBV20-1 to TRBJ2-3, with a possible D match to TRBD2 (6 bases). V lost 1 base and J lost 4, with 18 bases in between. The CDR3 is made up of 16 amino acids. Germline V lookup: CDR1 DFQATT, CDR2 SNEGSKA (reference sequence). The CDR3 region is CSARGRRGNVPDTQYF. CDR3 sequence (DNA): TGCAGTGCTAGAGGAAGACGGGGGAACGTCCCAGATACGCAGTATTTT.

This clonotype was recorded only once. A much larger clone lies a single base off, so this may be a read error. The chain joins TRBV25-1 to TRBJ2-1; TRBD1 matches 7 bases. The CDR3 consists of 13 residues. The ends lost 3 bases at V and 9 bases at J; junction bases unmatched: 5. CDR1 and CDR2 (germline): MGHDK, SYGVNS. The CDR3 DNA sequence: TGTGCCAGCAGTGACTACAGGGGTAGTGAGCAGTTCTTC. Amino acid sequence: CASSDYRGSEQFF.

This clonotype was found many times. The V call is TRBV6-1, the J call TRBJ1-5, with D perhaps TRBD1 (6 bases). This CDR3 is 14 amino acids long. Germline V gives CDR1 MNHNS, CDR2 SASEGT. The V end was cut by 6 bases, the J end by 3 bases, with 12 bases between. CDR3 bases: TGTGCCAGCAGCGCAGGACAGAACAATCAGCCCCAGCATTTT. It codes for CASSAGQNNQPQHF.

In regard to this clonotype: A much larger clone lies a single base off, so this may be a read error. The rearrangement links TRBV6-5 to TRBJ2-1, with 8 bases identical to TRBD1. The V gene end was trimmed by 2 bases and the J gene end by 3 bases; junction bases not matched to a gene: 9. CDR1 is MNHEY and CDR2 is SVGAGI in the germline V gene. The CDR3 consists of 17 residues. Here the CDR3 reads CASSYGDRSSIYNEQFF. In DNA form, the CDR3 reads TGTGCCAGCAGTTACGGGGACAGGTCTTCCATCTACAATGAGCAGTTCTTC.

This rearrangement joins TRBV7-2 to TRBJ2-7; 9 bases map to TRBD2. Germline assignment: CDR1 SGHTA and CDR2 FQGNSA. The CDR3 sequence is 14 residues long. The ends lost 5 bases at V and 4 bases at J; junction bases unmatched: 6. CDR3 DNA: TGTGCCAGCAGCCCGGGACTAGCAGAATACGAGCAGTACTTC. This translates into CASSPGLAEYEQYF.

Ten or more counts support this clonotype. The rearrangement uses TRBV28 and TRBJ2-7, with a tentative D call TRBD1 (5 bases). Trimming stripped 4 bases from V and 3 bases from J, with 10 bases between. Germline lookup yields CDR1 MDHEN and CDR2 SYDVKM. This CDR3 comprises 13 residues. The CDR3 DNA is TGTGCCAGCAGTTCGGACACTGGCTACGAGCAGTACTTC. Translating it yields CASSSDTGYEQYF.